Listed below are T cell receptor beta chains from one sample, sequenced in a study of blood T cell repertoires in COVID-19. Profiling relied on immunoSEQ multiplex PCR, and the TCRdb table lists in-frame clones only, not all of them. The data show tens of thousands of clones, with 90% seen just once and less than 3.5% held by the top ten. Sequenced: peripheral blood. The receptors here all came from a man between 70 and 80 years old with acute or convalescent COVID-19. The CDR3 runs from the conserved cysteine through the conserved F or W. D genes are given only for firm matches. Only some rows state a clone size, as once, few, many or a class for expanded clones.

>TRBD1|-|TRBJ2-7|TRBV18
CASSPRDRGDEQYF
TGTGCCAGCTCACCCCGGGACAGGGGGGACGAGCAGTACTTC
>-|-|TRBJ1-4|TRBV2
CASSAGIINEKLFF
TGTGCCAGCAGCGCAGGGATCATTAATGAAAAACTGTTTTTT
>TRBD2|few|TRBJ2-7|TRBV3-1/TRBV3-2
CASSFRTSRLHEQYF
TGTGCCAGCAGCTTTCGGACTAGCCGTCTCCACGAGCAGTACTTC
>TRBD2|-|TRBJ2-2|TRBV28
CASSLLAGGDTGELFF
TGTGCCAGCAGTTTACTAGCGGGAGGAGATACCGGGGAGCTGTTTTTT
>-|few|TRBJ1-3|TRBV11-2
CASSRQRNTIYF
TGTGCCAGCAGCCGACAGCGAAACACCATATATTTT
>-|once|TRBJ2-1|TRBV12-3/TRBV12-4
CASSSDRYNEQFF
TGTGCCAGCAGCTCCGACAGATACAATGAGCAGTTCTTC
>-|few|TRBJ2-1|TRBV11-3
CASSSSGHNEQFF
TGTGCCAGCAGCTCTAGTGGCCACAATGAGCAGTTCTTC
>TRBD2|-|TRBJ2-7|TRBV5-1
CASSFGLAGAYEQYF
TGCGCCAGCAGCTTTGGACTAGCGGGAGCTTACGAGCAGTACTTC
>TRBD2|-|TRBJ2-7|TRBV25-1
CASRETGLVGEQYF
TGTGCCAGCAGGGAAACGGGACTAGTCGGCGAGCAGTACTTC
>-|once|TRBJ2-7|TRBV18
CASSLQDAQYEQYF
TGTGCCAGCTCCCTACAGGACGCCCAATACGAGCAGTACTTC
>-|-|TRBJ2-7|TRBV14
CASSQDSVLREQYF
TGTGCCAGCAGCCAAGATTCGGTTCTTCGGGAGCAGTACTTC
>TRBD2|-|TRBJ2-3|TRBV15
CATKSGRPRTDTQYF
TGTGCCACAAAAAGCGGGAGGCCCCGCACAGATACGCAGTATTTT
>-|-|TRBJ1-1|TRBV10-1
CASSESTIGNTEAFF
TGCGCCAGCAGTGAGTCGACTATCGGTAACACTGAAGCTTTCTTT
>TRBD1|-|TRBJ1-1|TRBV6-5
CACGQGVTEAFF
TGTGCCTGCGGACAGGGGGTAACTGAAGCTTTCTTT
>TRBD2|-|TRBJ2-1|TRBV20-1
CSASERPAGDNEQFF
TGCAGTGCTAGTGAGCGTCCAGCGGGAGACAATGAGCAGTTCTTC
>TRBD2|-|TRBJ2-7|TRBV5-1
CASSPGGGGANRYEQYF
TGCGCCAGCAGCCCTGGGGGCGGGGGGGCCAATCGGTACGAGCAGTACTTC
>TRBD2|-|TRBJ2-7|TRBV11-2
CASSLRTSGTYEQYF
TGTGCCAGCAGCTTAAGGACTAGCGGTACCTACGAGCAGTACTTC
>-|once|TRBJ2-7|TRBV9
CASSVGSGQEGYEQYF
TGTGCCAGCAGCGTAGGTTCCGGCCAAGAGGGCTACGAGCAGTACTTC
>-|-|TRBJ1-1|TRBV6-1
CASSESGRTEAFF
TGTGCCAGCAGTGAATCAGGGAGGACTGAAGCTTTCTTT
>-|-|TRBJ1-5|TRBV28
CASSLESERPQHF
TGTGCCAGCAGTTTAGAGAGTGAACGGCCCCAGCATTTT
>TRBD1|-|TRBJ1-1|TRBV5-1
CASSLAPQGAAEAFF
TGCGCCAGCAGCTTGGCCCCACAGGGGGCGGCTGAAGCTTTCTTT
>-|-|TRBJ1-1|TRBV5-4
CASSLIGLNTEAFF
TGTGCCAGCAGCTTGATAGGACTTAACACTGAAGCTTTCTTT
>-|-|TRBJ2-2|TRBV7-2
CASTLRGGADGELFF
TGTGCCAGCACCCTGAGAGGGGGGGCCGACGGGGAGCTGTTTTTT
>-|-|TRBJ1-5|TRBV18
CASSPSGGSGGNQPQHF
TGTGCCAGCTCACCAAGCGGAGGTTCTGGAGGCAATCAGCCCCAGCATTTT
>TRBD2|-|TRBJ2-1|TRBV9
CASSPTRPSGVLGSNEQFF
TGTGCCAGCAGCCCTACAAGGCCTAGCGGGGTTCTGGGATCCAATGAGCAGTTCTTC
>-|-|TRBJ1-1|TRBV27
CASSLSTGNTEAFF
TGTGCCAGCAGTTTATCGACAGGGAACACTGAAGCTTTCTTT
>-|few|TRBJ2-1|TRBV10-3
CAIMPGTGVYNEQFF
TGTGCCATCATGCCAGGGACGGGGGTCTACAATGAGCAGTTCTTC
>TRBD2|-|TRBJ2-3|TRBV3-1/TRBV3-2
CASRRHRLASDTQYF
TGTGCCAGCAGGCGCCATAGACTAGCTTCAGATACGCAGTATTTT
>TRBD2|-|TRBJ2-3|TRBV7-6
CASSRDYLLSTDTQYF
TGTGCCAGCAGCAGGGACTACCTTCTTAGCACAGATACGCAGTATTTT
>-|-|TRBJ1-5|TRBV3-1/TRBV3-2
CASSHGGVSPQHF
TGTGCCAGCAGCCACGGGGGGGTTTCGCCCCAGCATTTT
>TRBD1|-|TRBJ2-5|TRBV4-1
CASSQADRQETQYF
TGCGCCAGCAGCCAAGCGGACAGGCAAGAGACCCAGTACTTC
>-|-|TRBJ2-6|TRBV6-6
CASSYGRGPGANVLTF
TGTGCCAGCAGTTATGGCAGGGGCCCTGGGGCCAACGTCCTGACTTTC
>-|-|TRBJ2-7|TRBV18
CASSGERDKYTVSRYEQYF
TGTGCCAGCTCGGGGGAGAGGGACAAATATACCGTTTCGCGATACGAGCAGTACTTC
>TRBD2|-|TRBJ2-3|TRBV3-1/TRBV3-2
CASSLGLAPDTQYF
TGTGCCAGCAGCCTAGGACTAGCCCCAGATACGCAGTATTTT
>TRBD1|-|TRBJ1-2|TRBV5-6
CASSIRQGGANYGYTF
TGTGCCAGCAGCATCCGACAGGGGGGGGCTAACTATGGCTACACCTTC
>-|-|TRBJ1-4|TRBV19
CASSIEDSHNEKLFF
TGTGCCAGTAGTATAGAGGACAGCCATAATGAAAAACTGTTTTTT
>TRBD1|few|TRBJ1-3|TRBV7-8
CASSVDRGTGNTIYF
TGTGCCAGCAGCGTAGACAGGGGAACTGGAAACACCATATATTTT
>TRBD1|-|TRBJ2-3|TRBV19
CASSWTGRYVSTDTQYF
TGTGCCAGTAGTTGGACAGGGCGTTATGTTAGCACAGATACGCAGTATTTT
>TRBD1|-|TRBJ2-1|TRBV11-2
CASRQPGQGPNEQFF
TGTGCCAGCAGACAGCCGGGACAGGGGCCAAATGAGCAGTTCTTC
>TRBD2|-|TRBJ2-3|TRBV9
CASSLWTSVGTDTQYF
TGTGCCAGCAGCCTATGGACTAGCGTGGGCACAGATACGCAGTATTTT
>TRBD1|-|TRBJ1-2|TRBV28
CASRVQQGTSGYGYTF
TGTGCCAGCAGGGTCCAACAGGGGACCTCGGGCTATGGCTACACCTTC
>-|-|TRBJ1-1|TRBV30
CAWIRTIGDRENTEAFF
TGTGCCTGGATCCGTACCATAGGCGACAGAGAGAACACTGAAGCTTTCTTT
>TRBD2|-|TRBJ2-1|TRBV5-1
CASSLRLAGGQNQINEQFF
TGCGCCAGCAGCTTGAGACTAGCGGGAGGACAAAACCAAATCAATGAGCAGTTCTTC
>TRBD2|-|TRBJ2-3|TRBV3-1/TRBV3-2
CASSLQGGGSDTQYF
TGTGCCAGCAGCCTGCAGGGCGGGGGGTCAGATACGCAGTATTTT
>-|-|TRBJ2-3|TRBV28
CASSPPGLAGADTQYF
TGTGCCAGCAGTCCCCCCGGTCTCGCCGGGGCAGATACGCAGTATTTT
>TRBD1|-|TRBJ1-4|TRBV9
CASNLGQINEKLFF
TGTGCCAGCAACCTGGGACAGATTAATGAAAAACTGTTTTTT
>TRBD1|few|TRBJ1-6|TRBV27
CASSHGQATNSPLHF
TGTGCCAGCAGTCACGGACAGGCTACGAATTCACCCCTCCACTTT
>-|-|TRBJ2-5|TRBV2
CASSEMWREETQYF
TGTGCCAGCAGTGAAATGTGGCGGGAAGAGACCCAGTACTTC
>-|-|TRBJ2-3|TRBV27
CASSLYTGHNTDTQYF
TGTGCCAGCAGCCTGTACACGGGACACAACACAGATACGCAGTATTTT
>-|few|TRBJ1-1|TRBV6-5
CASSHRKSGNTEAFF
TGTGCCAGCAGCCACCGAAAGTCGGGAAACACTGAAGCTTTCTTT
>-|once|TRBJ1-2|TRBV15
CATSRDRVPNGYTF
TGTGCCACCAGCAGAGACAGGGTACCAAATGGCTACACCTTC